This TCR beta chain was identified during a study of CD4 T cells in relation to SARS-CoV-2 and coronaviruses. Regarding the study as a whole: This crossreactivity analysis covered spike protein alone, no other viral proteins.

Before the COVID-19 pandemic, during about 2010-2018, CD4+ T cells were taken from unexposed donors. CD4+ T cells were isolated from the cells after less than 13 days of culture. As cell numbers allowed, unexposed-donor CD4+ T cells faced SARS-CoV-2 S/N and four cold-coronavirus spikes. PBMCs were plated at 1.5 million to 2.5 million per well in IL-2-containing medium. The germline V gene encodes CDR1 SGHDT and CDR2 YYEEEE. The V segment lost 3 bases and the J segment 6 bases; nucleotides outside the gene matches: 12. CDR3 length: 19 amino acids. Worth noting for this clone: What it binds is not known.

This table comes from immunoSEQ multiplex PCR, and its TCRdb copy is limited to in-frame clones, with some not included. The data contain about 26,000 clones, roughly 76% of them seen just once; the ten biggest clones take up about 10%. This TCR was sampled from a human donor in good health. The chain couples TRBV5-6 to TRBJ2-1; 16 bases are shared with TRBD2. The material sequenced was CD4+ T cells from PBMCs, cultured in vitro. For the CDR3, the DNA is TGTGCCAGCAGCTCTCATGGAGGGGGACTAGCGGGGGGGAGCAATGAGCAGTTCTTC. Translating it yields CASSSHGGGLAGGSNEQFF. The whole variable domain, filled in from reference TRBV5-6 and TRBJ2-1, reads DAGVTQSPTHLIKTRGQQVTLRCSPKSGHDTVSWYQQALGQGPQFIFQYYEEEERQRGNFPDRFSGHQFPNYSSELNVNALLLGDSALYLCASSSHGGGLAGGSNEQFFGPGTRLTVL.